A selection of T cell receptor beta chains follows, all from one sample in a study of T cell responses to AZD1222 COVID-19 vaccine. Libraries were prepared by immunoSEQ multiplex PCR; TCRdb keeps only in-frame clonotypes and omits some of them. Of about 50,000 clones listed, roughly 88% are singletons. Here the sequenced sample was peripheral blood, taken on day 0 of AZD1222 vaccination. All receptors derive from an adult in good health. Both conserved end residues are part of each CDR3. Fields, in order: V gene, clone size, J gene, D gene, CDR3 protein, CDR3 DNA. D genes are given only for firm matches. Clone size is stated in some rows and not others, as once, few, many or a class when expanded.

V: TRBV5-6
size: NA
J: TRBJ2-7
D: NA
CDR3: CASSSLAGTFSDEQYF
DNA: TGTGCCAGCAGCTCCTTGGCGGGGACCTTTAGTGACGAGCAGTACTTC

V: TRBV5-6
size: NA
J: TRBJ1-6
D: NA
CDR3: CASSGSSTAQPLHF
DNA: TGTGCCAGCAGCGGCTCCAGCACCGCCCAGCCCCTCCACTTT

V: TRBV7-2
size: NA
J: TRBJ1-6
D: NA
CDR3: CASSYGGAGASNSPLHF
DNA: TGTGCCAGCAGCTATGGGGGGGCAGGGGCATCGAATTCACCCCTCCACTTT

V: TRBV5-6
size: once
J: TRBJ2-7
D: TRBD2
CDR3: CASSTGGGQYEQYF
DNA: TGTGCCAGCAGCACGGGGGGGGGCCAGTACGAGCAGTACTTC

V: TRBV3-1/TRBV3-2
size: NA
J: TRBJ2-3
D: TRBD2
CDR3: CASSLPSSGGAADTQYF
DNA: TGTGCCAGCAGCCTCCCTTCAAGCGGGGGGGCTGCAGATACGCAGTATTTT

V: TRBV19
size: NA
J: TRBJ2-6
D: TRBD1
CDR3: CASRAGQGIPGANVLTF
DNA: TGTGCCAGTAGAGCGGGACAGGGGATCCCTGGGGCCAACGTCCTGACTTTC

V: TRBV11-2
size: NA
J: TRBJ2-5
D: TRBD2
CDR3: CASSPAGGLSETQYF
DNA: TGTGCCAGCAGCCCCGCGGGGGGGCTCTCAGAGACCCAGTACTTC

V: TRBV5-4
size: NA
J: TRBJ1-2
D: NA
CDR3: CASSSGQPGLGGYTF
DNA: TGTGCCAGCAGCTCCGGACAGCCCGGCCTGGGTGGCTACACCTTC

V: TRBV7-9
size: NA
J: TRBJ1-4
D: NA
CDR3: CASSLTLLRDGYNEKLFF
DNA: TGTGCCAGCAGCTTAACCCTTCTCCGGGACGGATACAATGAAAAACTGTTTTTT

V: TRBV5-1
size: NA
J: TRBJ2-7
D: TRBD1
CDR3: CASSHGQATYEQYF
DNA: TGCGCCAGCAGCCATGGACAGGCCACCTACGAGCAGTACTTC

V: TRBV6-5
size: NA
J: TRBJ2-1
D: NA
CDR3: CASSRGGVNEQFF
DNA: TGTGCCAGCAGTAGGGGGGGGGTGAATGAGCAGTTCTTC

V: TRBV7-2
size: NA
J: TRBJ2-7
D: NA
CDR3: CASSHSWDGSYEQYF
DNA: TGTGCCAGCAGTCACAGCTGGGACGGCTCCTACGAGCAGTACTTC

V: TRBV19
size: NA
J: TRBJ1-2
D: NA
CDR3: CASSQGSRYGYTF
DNA: TGTGCCAGTAGTCAGGGGTCTAGGTATGGCTACACCTTC

V: TRBV19
size: NA
J: TRBJ2-3
D: NA
CDR3: CASSIPGTPTGTDTQYF
DNA: TGTGCCAGTAGTATCCCAGGGACACCCACTGGGACAGATACGCAGTATTTT

V: TRBV14
size: NA
J: TRBJ2-5
D: NA
CDR3: CASSQDNRAGIKATQYF
DNA: TGTGCCAGCAGCCAAGATAACCGGGCAGGGATCAAGGCGACCCAGTACTTC

V: TRBV15
size: NA
J: TRBJ1-1
D: NA
CDR3: CATSRGGTVANTEAFF
DNA: TGTGCCACCAGCAGAGGGGGTACAGTGGCGAACACTGAAGCTTTCTTT

V: TRBV5-1
size: NA
J: TRBJ2-3
D: NA
CDR3: CASSLVVGEDTQYF
DNA: TGCGCCAGCAGCTTGGTAGTGGGGGAAGATACGCAGTATTTT

V: TRBV19
size: NA
J: TRBJ1-5
D: TRBD1
CDR3: CASGRDRNQPQHF
DNA: TGTGCCAGTGGCCGGGACAGGAATCAGCCCCAGCATTTT

V: TRBV7-9
size: many
J: TRBJ1-2
D: NA
CDR3: CASSLVGGHYGYTF
DNA: TGTGCCAGCAGCTTAGTTGGGGGGCACTATGGCTACACCTTC

V: TRBV7-3
size: NA
J: TRBJ2-1
D: NA
CDR3: CASSLGGPYNEQFF
DNA: TGTGCCAGCAGCTTAGGTGGGCCTTACAATGAGCAGTTCTTC

V: TRBV10-3
size: NA
J: TRBJ1-6
D: NA
CDR3: CAIRRYEDPGSPLHF
DNA: TGTGCCATCAGGCGTTATGAGGATCCAGGTTCACCCCTCCACTTT

V: TRBV6-6
size: NA
J: TRBJ2-3
D: TRBD2
CDR3: CASSPSLAGPTDTQYF
DNA: TGTGCCAGCAGTCCCTCCTTAGCGGGGCCCACAGATACGCAGTATTTT

V: TRBV30
size: NA
J: TRBJ1-2
D: TRBD1
CDR3: CAWSFPGTGGGYGYTF
DNA: TGTGCCTGGAGTTTTCCCGGGACAGGGGGAGGCTATGGCTACACCTTC

V: TRBV6-5
size: NA
J: TRBJ2-1
D: NA
CDR3: CASSYSRSSYNEQFF
DNA: TGTGCCAGCAGTTACTCCAGAAGCTCCTACAATGAGCAGTTCTTC

V: TRBV9
size: NA
J: TRBJ2-1
D: NA
CDR3: CASSVASGAYNEQFF
DNA: TGTGCCAGCAGCGTAGCTAGTGGGGCCTACAATGAGCAGTTCTTC

V: TRBV10-1
size: NA
J: TRBJ1-1
D: TRBD1
CDR3: CASSEPGQYTEAFF
DNA: TGCGCCAGCAGTGAGCCGGGACAGTACACTGAAGCTTTCTTT

V: TRBV5-1
size: NA
J: TRBJ2-3
D: TRBD1
CDR3: CASSQTGDDTQYF
DNA: TGCGCCAGCAGCCAAACAGGGGACGATACGCAGTATTTT

V: TRBV12-5
size: NA
J: TRBJ1-2
D: NA
CDR3: CASGPGGPYGYTF
DNA: TGTGCTAGTGGTCCGGGGGGTCCTTATGGCTACACCTTC

V: TRBV28
size: NA
J: TRBJ1-3
D: NA
CDR3: CASSPLGSSGNTIYF
DNA: TGTGCCAGCAGTCCCTTGGGGAGCTCTGGAAACACCATATATTTT

V: TRBV6-5
size: NA
J: TRBJ1-5
D: NA
CDR3: CASEVTREGQPQHF
DNA: TGTGCCAGCGAAGTAACGCGTGAGGGTCAGCCCCAGCATTTT

V: TRBV7-2
size: NA
J: TRBJ2-7
D: TRBD2
CDR3: CASSLSGGPSYEQYF
DNA: TGTGCCAGCAGCCTGAGCGGGGGACCCTCCTACGAGCAGTACTTC

V: TRBV19
size: NA
J: TRBJ2-3
D: TRBD2
CDR3: CASSRGTSGDTDTQYF
DNA: TGTGCCAGTAGTAGAGGGACTAGCGGGGATACAGATACGCAGTATTTT

V: TRBV11-3
size: NA
J: TRBJ2-3
D: TRBD2
CDR3: CASSRQTGDPTSGGDTQYF
DNA: TGTGCCAGCAGCCGTCAGACAGGGGACCCGACTAGCGGGGGAGATACGCAGTATTTT

V: TRBV18
size: NA
J: TRBJ1-5
D: NA
CDR3: CASSPGNNQPQHF
DNA: TGTGCCAGCTCACCAGGGAACAATCAGCCCCAGCATTTT

V: TRBV29-1
size: NA
J: TRBJ1-1
D: NA
CDR3: CSGQTGNTEAFF
DNA: TGCAGCGGTCAGACAGGGAACACTGAAGCTTTCTTT

V: TRBV7-6
size: NA
J: TRBJ1-1
D: NA
CDR3: CASSLDRAVNTEAFF
DNA: TGTGCCAGCAGCTTAGACAGGGCGGTGAACACTGAAGCTTTCTTT

V: TRBV4-1
size: NA
J: TRBJ1-5
D: NA
CDR3: CASSQDGNQPQHF
DNA: TGCGCCAGCAGCCAAGATGGCAATCAGCCCCAGCATTTT

V: TRBV2
size: NA
J: TRBJ1-1
D: NA
CDR3: CASSEYDWGSAEAFF
DNA: TGTGCCAGCAGTGAGTATGATTGGGGGTCAGCTGAAGCTTTCTTT

V: TRBV6-5
size: NA
J: TRBJ2-2
D: TRBD1
CDR3: CASSYSRTGNTGELFF
DNA: TGTGCCAGCAGTTACTCGAGGACAGGGAACACCGGGGAGCTGTTTTTT

V: TRBV9
size: NA
J: TRBJ1-4
D: NA
CDR3: CASSVDGDNEKLFF
DNA: TGTGCCAGCAGCGTAGACGGGGATAATGAAAAACTGTTTTTT

V: TRBV7-6
size: NA
J: TRBJ2-2
D: TRBD2
CDR3: CASSLASGGNTGELFF
DNA: TGTGCCAGCAGCTTAGCTAGCGGGGGGAACACCGGGGAGCTGTTTTTT

V: TRBV19
size: NA
J: TRBJ2-3
D: NA
CDR3: CASSITGTDPDTQYF
DNA: TGTGCCAGTAGTATAACCGGGACGGACCCAGATACGCAGTATTTT

V: TRBV6-5
size: NA
J: TRBJ2-7
D: NA
CDR3: CASSYSTESHREQYF
DNA: TGTGCCAGCAGTTACTCGACGGAGAGCCATAGGGAGCAGTACTTC

V: TRBV12-3/TRBV12-4
size: once
J: TRBJ1-2
D: NA
CDR3: CASSSVANYGYTF
DNA: TGTGCCAGCAGTTCAGTAGCTAACTATGGCTACACCTTC

V: TRBV2
size: NA
J: TRBJ2-6
D: NA
CDR3: CASRFRQSGANVLTF
DNA: TGTGCCAGCAGATTCAGACAATCTGGGGCCAACGTCCTGACTTTC

V: TRBV7-6
size: few
J: TRBJ1-2
D: NA
CDR3: CASSPGSYGYTF
DNA: TGTGCCAGCAGTCCCGGGTCCTATGGCTACACCTTC

V: TRBV19
size: NA
J: TRBJ1-5
D: NA
CDR3: CASSIYGIAEYNQPQHF
DNA: TGTGCCAGTAGTATTTACGGGATAGCAGAGTACAATCAGCCCCAGCATTTT

V: TRBV12-3/TRBV12-4
size: NA
J: TRBJ1-5
D: NA
CDR3: CASSLGNQPQHF
DNA: TGTGCCAGCAGTTTAGGCAATCAGCCCCAGCATTTT

V: TRBV19
size: NA
J: TRBJ2-2
D: TRBD1
CDR3: CASSPGQMNTGELFF
DNA: TGTGCCAGTAGTCCGGGACAGATGAACACCGGGGAGCTGTTTTTT

V: TRBV19
size: NA
J: TRBJ2-4
D: NA
CDR3: CASQTGPSIENIQYF
DNA: TGTGCCAGCCAAACAGGCCCCAGTATTGAGAACATTCAGTACTTC

V: TRBV5-4
size: NA
J: TRBJ1-2
D: NA
CDR3: CASSSPTVPGGYTF
DNA: TGTGCCAGCAGCTCACCGACAGTTCCCGGTGGCTACACCTTC

V: TRBV19
size: NA
J: TRBJ1-2
D: TRBD1
CDR3: CASSKRTGANYGYTF
DNA: TGTGCCAGTAGTAAACGAACAGGGGCTAACTATGGCTACACCTTC

V: TRBV19
size: NA
J: TRBJ1-5
D: NA
CDR3: CASTPGPNSNQPQHF
DNA: TGTGCCAGTACCCCGGGTCCTAATAGCAATCAGCCCCAGCATTTT

V: TRBV29-1
size: NA
J: TRBJ2-5
D: TRBD1
CDR3: CSVEGTTGQETQYF
DNA: TGCAGCGTTGAAGGGACGACAGGGCAAGAGACCCAGTACTTC

V: TRBV19
size: NA
J: TRBJ2-1
D: NA
CDR3: CASSIEAERGWQFF
DNA: TGTGCCAGTAGTATAGAGGCTGAGAGGGGTTGGCAGTTCTTC

V: TRBV5-1
size: few
J: TRBJ1-6
D: NA
CDR3: CASSLDTEPLHF
DNA: TGCGCCAGCAGCTTGGACACAGAACCCCTCCACTTT

V: TRBV9
size: NA
J: TRBJ2-7
D: TRBD2
CDR3: CASSVSSGGYEQYF
DNA: TGTGCCAGCAGCGTAAGTAGCGGGGGCTACGAGCAGTACTTC

V: TRBV6-5
size: NA
J: TRBJ1-3
D: NA
CDR3: CASSQRTAGNTIYF
DNA: TGTGCCAGCAGCCAGAGGACAGCTGGAAACACCATATATTTT

V: TRBV15
size: NA
J: TRBJ2-1
D: TRBD1
CDR3: CATSSGQAGNNEQFF
DNA: TGTGCCACCAGCAGCGGACAGGCCGGGAACAATGAGCAGTTCTTC